This T cell receptor (beta chain) was profiled in a study of CD4+ T cells in melanoma. Study-level results: A reported correlation linked neoantigen-specific CD4+ T cells to CD8+, macrophage and B cell function.

The data were produced by immunoSEQ multiplex PCR, yet TCRdb's version contains in-frame clones alone and is incomplete. The sample holds fewer than 20,000 clones, about four fifths seen once. To note about this clone: Its antigen is not identified.

V shed 4 bases, J shed 4 bases, and the junction held 9 bases outside the gene matches. The CDR3 extends over 15 amino acids. In germline, CDR1 is MGHRA, CDR2 YSYEKL. The gene calls are TRBV4-1 and TRBJ1-2; TRBD1 aligns across 7 bases. The sample comprised cells from a culture (not recorded whether cultured in vitro). This receptor was obtained from a human donor with melanoma. CDR3 nucleotide sequence: TGCGCCAGCAGCCTAGAAGGGGGACAGCTCTATGGCTACACCTTC. It codes for CASSLEGGQLYGYTF.